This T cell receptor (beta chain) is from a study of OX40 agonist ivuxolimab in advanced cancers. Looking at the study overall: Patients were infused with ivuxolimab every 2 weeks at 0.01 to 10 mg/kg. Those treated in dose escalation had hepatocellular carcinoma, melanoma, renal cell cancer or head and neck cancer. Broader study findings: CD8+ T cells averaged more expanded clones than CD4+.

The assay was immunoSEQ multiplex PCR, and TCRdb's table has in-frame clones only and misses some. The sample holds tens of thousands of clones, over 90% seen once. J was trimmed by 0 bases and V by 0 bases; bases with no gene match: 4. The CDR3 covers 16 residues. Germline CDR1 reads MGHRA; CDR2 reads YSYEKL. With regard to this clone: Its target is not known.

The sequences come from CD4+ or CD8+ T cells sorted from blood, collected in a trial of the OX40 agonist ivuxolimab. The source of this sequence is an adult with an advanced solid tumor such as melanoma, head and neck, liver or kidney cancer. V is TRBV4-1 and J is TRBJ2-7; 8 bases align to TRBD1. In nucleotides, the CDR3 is TGCGCCAGCAGCCAAGACTCAGGGGGCATCTCCTACGAGCAGTACTTC. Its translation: CASSQDSGGISYEQYF.